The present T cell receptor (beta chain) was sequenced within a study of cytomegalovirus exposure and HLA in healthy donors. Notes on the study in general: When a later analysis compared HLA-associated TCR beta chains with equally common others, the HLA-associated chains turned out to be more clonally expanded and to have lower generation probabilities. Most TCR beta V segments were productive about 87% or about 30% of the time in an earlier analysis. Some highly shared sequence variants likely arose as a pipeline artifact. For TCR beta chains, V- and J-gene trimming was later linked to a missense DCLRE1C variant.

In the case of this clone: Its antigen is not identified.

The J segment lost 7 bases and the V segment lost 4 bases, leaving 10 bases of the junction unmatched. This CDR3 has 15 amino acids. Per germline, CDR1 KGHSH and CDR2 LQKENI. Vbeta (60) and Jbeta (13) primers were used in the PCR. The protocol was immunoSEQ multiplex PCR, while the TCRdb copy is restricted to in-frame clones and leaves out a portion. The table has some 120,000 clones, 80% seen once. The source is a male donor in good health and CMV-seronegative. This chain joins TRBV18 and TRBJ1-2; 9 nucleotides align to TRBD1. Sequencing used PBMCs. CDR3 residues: CASSRPADRGGGYTF. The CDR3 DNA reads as TGTGCCAGCTCACGACCGGCGGACAGGGGAGGTGGCTACACCTTC.